In this sample, the clone carrying this T cell receptor (beta chain) is large. The data were obtained in a study of spatial heterogeneity in lung cancer. The time point is: sample taken at primary tumor resection. The CDR3 runs to 12 residues. V gave up 7 bases and J gave up 7 bases, with 13 bases separating them. Germline assignment: CDR1 MNHNS and CDR2 SASEGT. Via MiXCR, TCRdb re-called the 5' RACE reads, giving one row per CDR3 protein. The sample includes several hundred distinct CDR3 sequences, more than 8.5% of them seen just once. Sequenced material: normal lung tissue next to the tumor, taken at surgery. This sequence joins TRBV6-1 and TRBJ1-1, with a possible D match to TRBD1 (5 bases). This TCR was recovered from a female donor with early-stage non-small cell lung cancer. The CDR3 DNA reads as TGTGCCAGCATGGGGGATACGGATGAAGCTTTCTTT. It codes for CASMGDTDEAFF.